One T cell receptor beta chain is described in this entry. The antigen is not known. CDR3-region Arm-PCR and iRepertoire HTBI primers produced the TCR beta libraries. MiXCR was run by TCRdb on the multiplex PCR reads, yielding one entry per CDR3 protein. The sample consists of 300,000 to 400,000 distinct CDR3 sequences, 16% of them appearing once. In germline, CDR1 is KGHDR, CDR2 SFDVKD. Losses at the gene ends were 2 bases for V and 6 bases for J; bases not matched to a gene: 8. The CDR3 is 15 residues long. This sample is part of a study of regulatory T cells in long-lasting Graves disease. Notes on the study in general: Under persistent disease, TRBV28, TRBJ1-2 and TRBJ2-5 were used preferentially. The TCR repertoire of persistent Graves' patients was less diverse than that of newly diagnosed ones.

Documented time point: newly diagnosed GD, antithyroid drugs for less than 3 months. The TCR library was made from RNA that had been extracted from PBMCs in TRIzol. The data also belong to a second study, concerning T cells in Graves' hyperthyroidism and ophthalmopathy.

V is TRBV24-1 and J is TRBJ2-7; 8 nucleotides align to TRBD1. Source: peripheral blood mononuclear cells (PBMCs), taken at new diagnosis, from a patient treated with antithyroid drugs. This clonotype was sampled from a man aged 35 to 55 with Graves disease. The chain's CDR3 is CATSDSRQGALEQYF. DNA of the CDR3: TGTGCCACCAGTGATTCTCGGCAGGGGGCTCTCGAGCAGTACTTC.